This is a list of T cell receptor beta chains from one sample in a study of blood T cell repertoires in COVID-19. Measured with immunoSEQ multiplex PCR; TCRdb has only the in-frame clones, and not every one. The sample lists over 100,000 clones, 86% occurring once. Sequencing was performed on peripheral blood. Source of these receptors: a man aged 35-49 years with acute or convalescent COVID-19. CDR3s leave out the opening cysteine and the closing phenylalanine or tryptophan. Fields, in order: J gene, V gene, CDR3 protein.

>TRBJ1-6|TRBV27
ASSDRGPYNSPLH
>TRBJ1-2|TRBV11-1
ASSRRLGTGHGYT
>TRBJ2-1|TRBV6-5
ATCRESSYNEQF
>TRBJ2-7|TRBV20-1
SAGDGGPYEQY
>TRBJ2-3|TRBV6-2/TRBV6-3
ASSYPGLDTDTQY
>TRBJ2-1|TRBV29-1
SVVAGGFTEQF
>TRBJ1-4|TRBV14
ASSQPGTGVEKLF
>TRBJ1-1|TRBV4-1
ASSQEQTGVAEAF
>TRBJ1-1|TRBV7-2
ASSFWTGGKPEAF
>TRBJ2-5|TRBV6-5
ASFRDKGQETQY
>TRBJ1-2|TRBV30
AWSAQGRGYGYT
>TRBJ1-3|TRBV18
ASSPGLVGSGNTIY
>TRBJ1-2|TRBV2
ASSGTGGEYGYT
>TRBJ2-2|TRBV5-6
ASSLGLSTGELF
>TRBJ2-1|TRBV11-3
ASSSGERNEQF
>TRBJ1-2|TRBV29-1
SVPSGYGYT